This record covers a single TCR beta chain. This clonotype appeared a few times. Its antigen remains unidentified. Base qualities are not provided; no much larger clone lies one nucleotide away. The data are from a study of blood T cells in healthy people across ages (dated by TCRdb to the mid-2010s). Notes on the research overall: In model experiments, template switching captured about one uniquely barcoded TCR beta cDNA molecule for every two T cells. Age-related changes in TCR beta repertoire diversity were measured in the study by deep sequencing normalized with unique cDNA molecular identifiers. The donors were split into four age groups: young (average around 17 years), middle-aged (39), aged (roughly 65) and long-lived (roughly 77). Using the same blood draw, the study looked at two additional independent replicas of 1 million unique cDNA reads for two donors, one aged 18 to 30 and the other aged 80 or older. To avoid experimental bias, donors of different ages were distributed randomly across sequencing lanes. Paper-wide results and their limitations: Total diversity estimates from one million sequenced T cells were considered lower bounds and underestimates. As age increased, observed TCR beta diversity per million T cells dropped in a roughly linear way, and a significant reduction was already evident by age 40. Since profiling was done on bulk unsorted PBMCs, naive and antigen-experienced compartments could not be conclusively compared. The percentage of naive T cells measured by flow cytometry correlated strongly with observed TCR beta diversity. Donor CMV infection status was unknown, potentially confounding age-related changes in expanded clonotypes. Compared with the aged group, more naive CD4+ T cells, fewer expanded clones and increased TCR diversity were shown by the long-lived group, suggesting age selection.

The cysteine opens and the phenylalanine closes a CDR3 of 15 amino acids. CDR3 DNA is the only sequence kept; it has 45 bases, read in frame from the first base. V is reduced by 3 bases and J by 4 bases, leaving a spacing of 15 bases between them. CDR1 MGHRA and CDR2 YSYEKL are derived from the germline V gene. Systemically healthy Caucasian individuals from Russia, approximately 39 in total and aged roughly 6 to 95 years, were included as donors. Around 9.8 milliliters of peripheral blood were collected from each donor into EDTA-treated Vacutainer tubes. Ficoll-Paque density-gradient centrifugation was used to isolate PBMCs, with at least 6 million per sample. Trizol reagent was used to extract total RNA from the PBMCs, yielding at least 5 micrograms per sample. For every donor, flow cytometry on a PBMC aliquot measured the percentage of naive CD45RAhigh/CD27high T cells. Library creation used 5' RACE. Instrument used: Illumina HiSeq 2500. A second about 7 to 12 cycle PCR used a sample-barcoded 5' primer and a J-beta primer mix. A template-switch 5' adaptor carrying 12 random nucleotides introduced a unique molecular identifier onto each TCR beta cDNA molecule. Each sample yielded at least 2.5 million CDR3-containing paired-end reads. The Mint cDNA synthesis kit, primed by a TRBC-specific oligonucleotide, was used to synthesize first-strand cDNA from all RNA. Following uracil-DNA glycosylase treatment, all cDNA underwent a first 18-cycle PCR with the universal primers M1SS and BC2_uni_R. As for the original processing: Each sample was normalized by randomly selecting 1 million high-quality reads, each carrying a distinct molecular identifier. Instead of being binned into consensus sequences, reads that shared molecular identifiers were thrown out. MiTCR, with a Q25 quality threshold and the strictest error-elimination algorithm, was used for CDR3 identification, clonotype clustering and error correction. Lower-bound total TCR beta diversity was estimated with a nonparametric unseen species model using Euler transformation. TCRdb redid the processing of the public reads, applying fastp at Q25 and MiXCR, and retained in-frame beta chains. Rows are unified per CDR3 protein, each entry keeping the most common DNA and genes. The V and J calls reflect TCRdb's pipeline rather than the authors' work. Present in this sample are some 1.5 million distinct CDR3 sequences, approximately 28% of which were seen just once. Together, the top ten hold about 7.7% of the sample.

Sequenced sample: blood. This receptor was taken from a woman in her twenties or thirties in good health. In this chain, TRBV4-1 is recombined with TRBJ1-2; the D segment could be TRBD1, given 5 matching bases. CDR3 region: CASSQGVGALYGYTF. In nucleotide form, the sequence is TGCGCCAGCAGCCAGGGAGTTGGGGCCCTCTATGGCTACACCTTC.